Following are 9 T cell receptor beta chains from one sample sequenced in a study of early T cells in non-severe SARS-CoV-2 infection. Each CDR3 protein is one row after TCRdb ran MiXCR on the 5' RACE reads. The sample lists some 30,000 distinct CDR3 sequences; under 6.5% were seen once. Material for sequencing was whole blood. All receptors come from an adult who was a healthcare worker with PCR-confirmed SARS-CoV-2 infection or an uninfected control (not recorded which).

The chain uses TRBV7-2 and TRBJ2-7, with a tentative D call TRBD1 (6 bases). V was shortened by 2 bases and J by 2 bases, with 10 bases between the two germline ends. CDR1 and CDR2 from the germline V gene are SGHTA and FQGNSA. CDR3 length: 14 amino acids. This chain's CDR3 is CASSLFQGTYEQYF. In DNA, the CDR3 is TGTGCCAGCAGCTTATTTCAGGGGACCTACGAGCAGTACTTC.

At least ten counts were recorded for this clonotype. The chain's CDR3 is CASSLGPATGELFF. CDR3 sequence (DNA): TGTGCCAGCAGCTTGGGCCCCGCCACCGGGGAGCTGTTTTTT. The J gene is TRBJ2-2, the V gene TRBV7-7; D is undetermined. CDR1 and CDR2 (germline): SSHAT, FNYEAQ (reference sequence). V was trimmed by 3 bases and J by 4 bases, leaving 9 bases between them. CDR3 size: 14 residues. Full variable domain (rest looked up from reference TRBV7-7 and TRBJ2-2): GAGVSQSPRYKVTKRGQDVTLRCDPISSHATLYWYQQALGQGPEFLTYFNYEAQPDKSGLPSDRFSAERPEGSISTLTIQRTEQRDSAMYRCASSLGPATGELFFGEGSRLTVL.

The J gene is TRBJ2-6, the V gene TRBV21-1; the table assigns TRBD2, which was not confirmed against the DNA. TRBV21-1 is marked as a pseudogene. The CDR3 is 14 residues long. This chain's CDR3 is CASSGGAGANVLTF. The CDR3, as DNA: TGTGCCAGCAGCGGAGGGGCTGGGGCCAACGTCCTGACTTTC.

The gene calls are TRBV27 and TRBJ2-7; TRBD2 aligns across 8 bases. V shed 5 bases, J shed 6 bases, and the junction held 6 bases outside the gene matches. This CDR3 is 13 amino acids long. CDR1 MNHEY and CDR2 SMNVEV come from the germline V gene (reference sequence). In DNA form, the CDR3 reads TGTGCCAGCAGTATGCGGGGGGCGGGCGAGCAGTACTTC. Residues: CASSMRGAGEQYF.

This clonotype was recorded at least ten times. The chain links TRBV5-1 to TRBJ2-1; D tentatively reads TRBD1 or TRBD2 (6 bases each). Trimming left V 3 bases short and J 7 bases short, with 14 bases between. CDR1 is SGHRS and CDR2 is YFSETQ in the germline V gene. CDR3 length equals 14 residues. The CDR3 DNA reads TGCGCCAGCAGCTGGGGGGCAGGAAGGAATGAGCAGTTCTTC. Residues: CASSWGAGRNEQFF.

A few counts support this clonotype. The chain links TRBV7-2 to TRBJ1-1, with D possibly TRBD1 on 6 matching bases. Germline loops: CDR1 SGHTA, CDR2 FQGNSA. V was trimmed by 2 bases and J by 7 bases, leaving 14 bases between them. The CDR3 extends over 14 amino acids. The DNA for the CDR3 is TGTGCCAGCAGCTTATGGGACACAACAAATGAAGCTTTCTTT. It translates to CASSLWDTTNEAFF.

In this sample, this clonotype turned up a few times. The chain employs TRBV7-9 and TRBJ2-3; TRBD2 matches 8 bases. Germline CDR1 reads SEHNR; CDR2 reads FQNEAQ (reference sequence). The CDR3 covers 15 residues. The V gene end was trimmed by 4 bases and the J gene end by 3 bases; junction bases not matched to a gene: 6. The CDR3 region has the DNA TGTGCCAGCAGCTCAACGGGACTAGGGACAGATACGCAGTATTTT. This gives the protein CASSSTGLGTDTQYF.

This clonotype was picked up many times. V is TRBV4-2 and J is TRBJ2-2, with 8 bases identical to TRBD2. The CDR3 has 16 residues. CDR1 and CDR2 (germline): LGHNA, YNFKEQ. Losses at the gene ends were 2 bases for V and 4 bases for J; bases not matched to a gene: 6. The CDR3 DNA reads as TGTGCCAGCAGCCAACAGGGACTAGTGGGCACCGGGGAGCTGTTTTTT. Residues: CASSQQGLVGTGELFF.

This clonotype is labeled medium-sized. The chain is built from TRBV5-1 and TRBJ2-1; TRBD2 aligns across 10 bases. CDR1 and CDR2 (germline): SGHRS, YFSETQ. With V trimmed by 1 base and J by 4 bases, 8 bases remained unmatched. The CDR3 has 17 amino acids. This CDR3 reads CASSLSPLAGGYNEQFF. The CDR3 region has the DNA TGCGCCAGCAGCTTGTCCCCATTAGCGGGGGGATACAATGAGCAGTTCTTC.